This T cell receptor beta chain was documented in a study of blood T cell repertoires in COVID-19. Across the whole study: The United States, Italy and Spain provided the acute and convalescent COVID-19 samples. T cells, B-cell-depleted T cells, or PBMCs supplied cDNA or gDNA.

Per the original data handling: The assay estimated nucleated cells by amplifying reference gene primers. Measured with immunoSEQ multiplex PCR; TCRdb has only the in-frame clones, and not every one. V, J and clone size were drawn from that table, and D and trimming were deduced from the DNA. In the table there are approximately 140,000 clones, roughly 78% of which are singletons. V was clipped by 3 bases and J by 8 bases, with 13 bases between them. The CDR3 covers 14 residues. Germline CDR1 and CDR2: ENHRY and SYGVKD. The material sequenced was peripheral blood. The chain carries TRBV10-3 and TRBJ1-4, with D hard to call. The TCR sequence derives from a human donor with acute or convalescent COVID-19. The donor label of this sample is uncertain. The DNA of the CDR3 is TGTGCCATCAGTGAAAGTCCAGGCCGCGAAAAACTGTTTTTT. Its protein product is CAISESPGREKLFF.